This is a list of T cell receptor beta chains from one sample in a study of T-cell memory formation after mild COVID-19. From the 5' RACE reads, TCRdb called clonotypes with MiXCR, one entry per CDR3 protein. This table has 190,000 or so distinct CDR3 sequences, about 22% appearing once. The material sequenced was PBMCs or a T cell subset sorted from them (not recorded which). These receptors were collected from an adult woman who had mild COVID-19 (a few samples of this study predate the infection). Cell type and time point are not known. CDR3s include the opening cysteine and the closing phenylalanine or tryptophan. D genes are given only for firm matches. A row's size may be missing; if present it is once, few, many or a size class.

>TRBV7-9|NA|TRBJ1-1|NA
CASSSWEGLNTEAFF
TGTGCCAGCAGCTCCTGGGAGGGACTGAACACTGAAGCTTTCTTT
>TRBV15|few|TRBJ2-7|NA
CATSREAGPYEQYF
TGTGCCACCAGCAGAGAGGCAGGTCCCTACGAGCAGTACTTC
>TRBV27|few|TRBJ2-5|NA
CASSSVHLFWTQYF
TGTGCCAGCAGTTCCGTGCATCTCTTTTGGACCCAGTACTTC
>TRBV20-1|NA|TRBJ2-7|NA
CSARGVSSYEQYF
TGCAGTGCTAGAGGAGTCAGCTCCTACGAGCAGTACTTC
>TRBV5-6|many|TRBJ2-5|NA
CASSLAETQYF
TGTGCCAGCAGCTTAGCGGAGACCCAGTACTTC
>TRBV5-1|few|TRBJ2-1|NA
CASSLGQTNEQFF
TGCGCCAGCAGCTTGGGCCAGACCAATGAGCAGTTCTTC
>TRBV6-5|NA|TRBJ1-1|NA
CATLGTEAFF
TGTGCCACCTTGGGGACTGAAGCTTTCTTT
>TRBV9|NA|TRBJ2-2|NA
CASSGAGTKNTGELFF
TGTGCCAGCAGCGGAGCCGGGACAAAGAACACCGGGGAGCTGTTTTTT
>TRBV25-1|many|TRBJ1-2|NA
CASSEFGRKDGYTF
TGTGCCAGCAGTGAATTTGGCCGAAAGGATGGCTACACCTTC
>TRBV7-9|few|TRBJ1-1|NA
CASRAWGMNTEAFF
TGTGCCAGCCGAGCCTGGGGCATGAACACTGAAGCTTTCTTT
>TRBV7-9|few|TRBJ1-1|NA
CASSSSSGALRPNTEAFF
TGTGCCAGCAGCTCCTCAAGTGGCGCCCTGCGGCCTAACACTGAAGCTTTCTTT
>TRBV15|few|TRBJ1-2|NA
CATSRDGWGPSNYGYTF
TGTGCCACCAGCAGAGATGGTTGGGGGCCGTCTAACTATGGCTACACCTTC